The present entry profiles one TCR beta chain with its context. Molecular barcoding with unique molecular identifiers was used for the TCRbeta library. In TCRdb, the PCR reads were re-called with MiXCR into one record per CDR3 protein. The table lists 490,000 or so distinct CDR3 sequences, around 12% of them singletons. V was shortened by 1 base and J by 3 bases, with 7 bases between the two germline ends. In germline, CDR1 is SGHRS, CDR2 YFSETQ. The CDR3 runs to 13 residues. The data originate from a study of T-cell reconstitution after alpha-beta-depleted transplantation in children. This TCR was sampled from a human donor who donated a stem cell graft to a child with combined immunodeficiency. This chain uses TRBV5-1 with TRBJ1-2, with D maybe TRBD1 (5 bases). Sequenced material: PBMCs from the stem cell graft donor, taken from the stem cell graft. CDR3 sequence reads: CASSLTGDYGYTF. The CDR3 bases are TGCGCCAGCAGCTTGACGGGGGACTATGGCTACACCTTC.